The next 16 T cell receptor beta chains were all read from a single sample in a study of T cell clonotyping in hematopoietic cell transplantation. Profiled with immunoSEQ multiplex PCR; TCRdb holds only in-frame clones, not every one. The sample has several thousand clones; under 90% are singletons. The sequenced sample was peripheral blood mononuclear cells, obtained 100 days after allogeneic stem cell transplant. These receptors originate from a male patient in his 70s who had an allogeneic stem cell transplant from an unrelated donor, so T cells may come from the graft donor. Some clones in this sample may be carry-over from other donors' samples.

The V call is TRBV4-2, the J call TRBJ1-5; D is unresolved. V lost 0 bases and J 7 bases, leaving 7 bases between the germline ends. This CDR3 region has 13 residues. Germline V lookup: CDR1 LGHNA, CDR2 YNFKEQ. The CDR3 spells CASSQDRGQPQHF. The CDR3 DNA reads as TGTGCCAGCAGCCAAGATCGCGGCCAGCCCCAGCATTTT.

This chain uses TRBV7-2 with TRBJ2-7; D perhaps matches TRBD2 (5 bases). The V end lost 6 bases, the J end lost 6 bases, and 15 bases lay between the germline ends. The CDR3 contains 13 residues. Per the germline V gene, CDR1 is SGHTA and CDR2 is FQGNSA. The CDR3 nucleotides are TGTGCCAGCAGTTTTACTGAGAGGGTCGAGCAGTACTTC. This gives the protein CASSFTERVEQYF.

The gene calls are TRBV7-2 and TRBJ2-5; weak D call: TRBD1 (6 bases). CDR1 and CDR2 (germline): SGHTA, FQGNSA. The CDR3 extends over 13 amino acids. V was clipped by 4 bases and J by 6 bases, with 12 bases between them. The DNA of the CDR3 is TGTGCCAGCAGCTCATCAGGGGTGAAGACCCAGTACTTC. As protein: CASSSSGVKTQYF.

The chain combines TRBV27 with TRBJ2-7; D is uncertain. CDR1 MNHEY and CDR2 SMNVEV come from the germline V gene (reference sequence). This CDR3 spans 11 amino acids. Trimming removed 6 bases at V and 0 bases at J, with 3 bases between. The CDR3 reads CASRSSYEQYF. CDR3 DNA: TGTGCCAGCAGGAGCTCCTACGAGCAGTACTTC.

V and J are TRBV6-6 and TRBJ2-2; 7 nucleotides match TRBD2. Trimming took 2 bases from V and 7 from J; bases not matched to a gene: 4. The CDR3 has 14 amino acids. Per germline, CDR1 MNHNY and CDR2 SVGAGI (reference sequence). The CDR3 sequence is CASSYAGEGGELFF. CDR3 nucleotide sequence: TGTGCCAGCAGTTACGCGGGGGAGGGCGGGGAGCTGTTTTTT.

This chain uses TRBV11-2 with TRBJ2-7; D is tentatively TRBD1 or TRBD2 (5 bases each). The CDR3 runs to 14 residues. The germline CDR1 and CDR2 sequences are SGHAT and FQNNGV. Trimming took off 4 bases at V and 1 base at J, with 11 bases between the two ends. In nucleotides, the CDR3 is TGTGCCAGCAGCTACCGGGACCAATCCTACGAGCAGTACTTC. Translation gives CASSYRDQSYEQYF.

The chain combines TRBV28 with TRBJ2-7; TRBD1 is a possible D gene (5 bases). The CDR3 sequence is 14 residues long. Germline CDR1 reads MDHEN; CDR2 reads SYDVKM. The V gene lost 6 bases and the J gene lost 6 bases, with 18 bases spanning the gap. The DNA for the CDR3 is TGTGCCAGCAGCTACTTCCACAGGCAAGGCGAGCAGTACTTC. The encoded protein is CASSYFHRQGEQYF. The variable domain in full, completed from reference TRBV28 and TRBJ2-7, reads DVKVTQSSRYLVKRTGEKVFLECVQDMDHENMFWYRQDPGLGLRLIYFSYDVKMKEKGDIPEGYSVSREKKERFSLILESASTNQTSMYLCASSYFHRQGEQYFGPGTRLTVT.

The chain has TRBV28 and TRBJ2-7; TRBD1 matches 7 bases. From germline, CDR1 is MDHEN and CDR2 SYDVKM. CDR3 length: 14 amino acids. The ends lost 5 bases at V and 5 bases at J; junction bases unmatched: 9. The CDR3 DNA reads TGTGCCAGCAGTACCAGACAGGGCTTCAACGAGCAGTACTTC. It translates to CASSTRQGFNEQYF.

The gene calls are TRBV30 and TRBJ2-1; TRBD1 is a possible D gene (5 bases). Trimming shortened V by 2 bases and J by 6 bases, and 8 bases separated the two germline ends. Per the germline V gene, CDR1 is GTSNPN and CDR2 is SVGIG (reference sequence). This CDR3 has 12 amino acids. CDR3 DNA sequence: TGTGCCTGGAGTAAGCAGGGCAATGAGCAGTTCTTC. It is translated as CAWSKQGNEQFF.

The chain recombines TRBV7-8 with TRBJ2-1; TRBD2 is a possible D gene (6 bases). Between the trimmed V and J ends, which lost 1 base and 6 bases, there was a span of 16 bases. The CDR3 is 16 amino acids. Germline values: CDR1 SGHVS, CDR2 FQNEAQ. CDR3 sequence reads: CASSLVGGSRSNEQFF. DNA of the CDR3: TGTGCCAGCAGCTTAGTAGGAGGGTCCCGGTCCAATGAGCAGTTCTTC.

This clone qualifies as large. The gene calls are TRBV29-1 and TRBJ2-7, with 7 bases aligning to TRBD2. The V and J ends lost 0 bases and 2 bases, in that order; junction bases with no gene match: 13. This CDR3 region has 17 residues. The germline CDR1 and CDR2 sequences are SQVTM and ANQGSEA. DNA of the CDR3: TGCAGCGTTGAAGATCCAGAGGATGAACTAGCGCCCTACGAGCAGTACTTC. Its protein product is CSVEDPEDELAPYEQYF.

The chain links TRBV7-9 to TRBJ2-7; weak D call: TRBD2 (6 bases). In germline, CDR1 is SEHNR, CDR2 FQNEAQ (reference sequence). This CDR3 region has 14 residues. V was trimmed by 2 bases and J by 6 bases, leaving 14 bases between them. The CDR3 sequence is CASSLNQEGSEQYF. CDR3 sequence (DNA): TGTGCCAGCAGCTTAAATCAGGAGGGGTCCGAGCAGTACTTC.

The V call is TRBV28, the J call TRBJ1-3; D is uncertain. The germline V gene encodes CDR1 MDHEN and CDR2 SYDVKM. The CDR3 runs 15 residues. Trimming removed 4 bases at V and 5 bases at J, with 15 bases between. This CDR3 reads CASSSMPRTRNTIYF. CDR3 sequence (DNA): TGTGCCAGCAGTTCAATGCCCCGAACGAGAAACACCATATATTTT.

The genes are TRBV7-2 and TRBJ1-2; TRBD1 matches at 7 bases. Trimming took 5 bases from V and 3 from J; bases not matched to a gene: 15. The CDR3 is made up of 17 amino acids. Germline CDR1 SGHTA, CDR2 FQGNSA. The CDR3 region is CASSPERGGAGYYGYTF. CDR3 nucleotides: TGTGCCAGCAGCCCAGAACGAGGGGGCGCGGGCTACTATGGCTACACCTTC.

The chain has TRBV6-5 and TRBJ1-3; perhaps TRBD1 as D (6 bases). Looked up from germline, CDR1 is MNHEY and CDR2 is SVGAGI. The V and J ends lost 8 bases and 2 bases respectively, with 10 bases between them. The length of the CDR3 is 13 residues. CDR3 in amino acids: CASSGGTGNTIYF. CDR3 DNA: TGTGCCAGCTCGGGGGGCACTGGAAACACCATATATTTT.

This chain uses TRBV5-6 with TRBJ1-2, with a tentative D call TRBD1 (5 bases). The CDR3 runs to 13 residues. V gave up 1 base and J gave up 6 bases, with 10 bases separating them. The germline V gene encodes CDR1 SGHDT and CDR2 YYEEEE. The CDR3: CASSLQGQNGYTF. In DNA form, the CDR3 reads TGTGCCAGCAGCTTGCAGGGTCAAAATGGCTACACCTTC.